This TCR beta chain was identified in a study of CD8 T cells in Susac syndrome. The RNA, roughly 0.5 to 1 ug, was put through reverse transcription using random hexamers. MiXCR was run by TCRdb on the immunoSEQ multiplex PCR reads, yielding one entry per CDR3 protein. This sample carries about 120,000 distinct CDR3 sequences, about nine tenths of them seen once, and the ten largest clones take 0.12%. The CDR3 length is 15 residues. Between the trimmed V and J ends, which lost 7 bases and 0 bases, there was a span of 16 bases. CDR1 is MNHNS and CDR2 is SASEGT in the germline V gene. The sequencing sample was made of CD8+ T cells from PBMCs. The origin of this receptor is a human donor in good health. The V gene is TRBV6-1, the J gene TRBJ2-7; the D is unclear. CDR3 in amino acids: CASTGSGLSSYEQYF. In nucleotides, the CDR3 is TGTGCCAGCACCGGGTCCGGGCTAAGCTCCTACGAGCAGTACTTC.